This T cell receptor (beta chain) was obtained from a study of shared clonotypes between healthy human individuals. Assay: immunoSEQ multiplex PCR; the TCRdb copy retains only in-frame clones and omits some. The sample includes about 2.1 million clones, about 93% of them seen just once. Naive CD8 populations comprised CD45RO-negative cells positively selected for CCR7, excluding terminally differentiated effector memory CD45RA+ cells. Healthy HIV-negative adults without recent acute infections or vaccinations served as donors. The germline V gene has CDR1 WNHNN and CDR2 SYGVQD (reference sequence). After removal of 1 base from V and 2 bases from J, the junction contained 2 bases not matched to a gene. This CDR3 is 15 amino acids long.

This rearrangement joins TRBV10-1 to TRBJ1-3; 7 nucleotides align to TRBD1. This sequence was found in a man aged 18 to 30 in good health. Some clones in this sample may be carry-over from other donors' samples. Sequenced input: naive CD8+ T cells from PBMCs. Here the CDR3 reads CASSEYRGAGNTIYF. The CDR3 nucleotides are TGCGCCAGCAGTGAGTACAGGGGAGCTGGAAACACCATATATTTT.